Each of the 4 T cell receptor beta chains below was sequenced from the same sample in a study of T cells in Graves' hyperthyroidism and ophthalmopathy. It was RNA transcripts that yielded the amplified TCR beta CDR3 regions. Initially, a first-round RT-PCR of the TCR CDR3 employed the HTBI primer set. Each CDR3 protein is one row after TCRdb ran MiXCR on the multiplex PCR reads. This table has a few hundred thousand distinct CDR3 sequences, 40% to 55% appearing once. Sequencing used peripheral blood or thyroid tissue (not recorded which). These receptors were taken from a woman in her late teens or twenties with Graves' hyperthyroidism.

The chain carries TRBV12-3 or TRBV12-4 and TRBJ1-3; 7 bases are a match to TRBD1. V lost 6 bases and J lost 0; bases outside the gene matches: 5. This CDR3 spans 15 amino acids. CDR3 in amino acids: CASRVTGNSGNTIYF. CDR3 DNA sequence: TGTGCCAGCAGGGTGACAGGGAACTCTGGAAACACCATATATTTT.

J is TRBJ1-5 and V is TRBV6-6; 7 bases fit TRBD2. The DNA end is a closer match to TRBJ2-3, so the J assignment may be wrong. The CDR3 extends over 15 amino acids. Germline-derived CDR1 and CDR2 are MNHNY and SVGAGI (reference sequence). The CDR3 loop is CASSYAGEGADTQYF. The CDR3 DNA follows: TGTGCCAGCAGTTACGCGGGGGAAGGGGCAGATACGCAGTATTTT.

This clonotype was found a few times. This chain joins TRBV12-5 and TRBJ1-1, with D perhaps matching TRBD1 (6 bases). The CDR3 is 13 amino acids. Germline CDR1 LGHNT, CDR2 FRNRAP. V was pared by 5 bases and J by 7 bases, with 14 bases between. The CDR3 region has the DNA TGTGCTAGTGGTATTGGGGGGGCCCATGAAGCTTTCTTT. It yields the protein CASGIGGAHEAFF.

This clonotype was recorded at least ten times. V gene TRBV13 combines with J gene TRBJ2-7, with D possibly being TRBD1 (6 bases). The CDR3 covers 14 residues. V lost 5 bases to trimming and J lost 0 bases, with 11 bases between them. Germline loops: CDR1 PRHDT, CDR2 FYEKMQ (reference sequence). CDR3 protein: CASSPGTLSYEQYF. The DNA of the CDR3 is TGTGCCAGCAGCCCCGGGACACTCTCCTACGAGCAGTACTTC.